The entry below describes one TCR beta chain. As yet, its antigen is unknown. Both 60 Vbeta primers and 13 Jbeta primers went into the PCR. Clones were sequenced by immunoSEQ multiplex PCR, and TCRdb holds only the in-frame ones, with some missing. The sample consists of 120,000 to 150,000 clones, roughly three fifths of them appearing once. Germline V gives CDR1 SGHRS, CDR2 YFSETQ. V shed 4 bases, J shed 5 bases, and the junction held 7 bases outside the gene matches. The CDR3 totals 16 residues. This record comes from a study of cytomegalovirus exposure and HLA in healthy donors. Regarding the study as a whole: Among the sequence variants, a highly shared cluster was likely an artifact of sequencing. Later, an analysis showed that TCR beta chains associated with HLA were more clonally expanded than others that were equally common.

This chain connects TRBV5-1 to TRBJ2-1; TRBD2 aligns across 12 bases. Sequencing input: PBMCs. The sequence was collected from a woman aged 55-75 years in good health and CMV-seronegative. For the CDR3, the DNA is TGCGCCAGCAGCCCCGGACTAGCGGGGTACGACAATGAGCAGTTCTTC. Protein: CASSPGLAGYDNEQFF.